One and the same sample provided the 7 T cell receptor beta chains below, sequenced in a study of CD8+ T cells in alopecia areata. After isolation, RNA underwent reverse transcription to generate cDNA as the sequencing template. Method: immunoSEQ multiplex PCR; TCRdb's copy keeps in-frame clones and lacks some. This table has 150,000 or so clones, around 55% appearing once. Sequencing used CD4+ T cells sorted from blood. The receptors were sampled from a human donor in good health.

This clone has more than one count but fewer than ten. The chain links TRBV7-9 to TRBJ1-4; maybe TRBD1 (5 bases). The V end was cut by 5 bases, the J end by 0 bases, with 10 bases between. CDR1 is SEHNR, CDR2 FQNEAQ, per germline (reference sequence). The CDR3 spans 15 residues. CDR3 sequence: CASSRDLSTNEKLFF. The CDR3 region has the DNA TGTGCCAGCAGCAGGGACCTCTCAACTAATGAAAAACTGTTTTTT.

This clone was counted between two and nine times. The chain recombines TRBV5-1 with TRBJ2-1, with 9 positions matching TRBD2. In germline, CDR1 is SGHRS, CDR2 YFSETQ. Trimming at V came to 3 bases and at J to 2 bases, leaving 9 bases not matched to a gene. The CDR3 covers 17 residues. Written as DNA, the CDR3 is TGCGCCAGCAGCTCCGACCTGACTAGCGGAGCCTACAATGAGCAGTTCTTC. It codes for CASSSDLTSGAYNEQFF.

Turning to this clone: The same CDR3 also results from other DNA sequences found in this sample. The chain couples TRBV29-1 to TRBJ1-2; perhaps TRBD1 as D (5 bases). The CDR3 is 12 amino acids. CDR1 is SQVTM and CDR2 is ANQGSEA in the germline V gene. V lost 4 bases to trimming and J lost 2 bases, with 8 bases between them. CDR3: CSVVGGNYGYTF. CDR3 nucleotides: TGCAGCGTTGTTGGGGGAAACTATGGCTACACCTTC.

This clone has just a few counts. V is TRBV29-1 and J is TRBJ2-1; possibly TRBD2 for D (5 bases). Germline V gene data show CDR1 as SQVTM and CDR2 as ANQGSEA. CDR3 size: 14 residues. The ends were cut back, 4 bases at V and 7 bases at J, with 17 bases in the middle. The CDR3 region has the DNA TGCAGCGTTGGGTTCGTGGGAGTAGGTAATGAGCAGTTCTTC. Protein sequence: CSVGFVGVGNEQFF.

This clone was detected a few times. The chain uses TRBV7-9 and TRBJ2-1, with a tentative D call TRBD2 (7 bases). The CDR3 sequence is 15 residues long. Per the germline V gene, CDR1 is SEHNR and CDR2 is FQNEAQ (reference sequence). Trimming removed 2 bases at V and 9 bases at J, with 17 bases between. The CDR3 reads CASSLLAPGEGEQFF. CDR3 coding DNA: TGTGCCAGCAGCTTATTGGCCCCAGGGGAGGGTGAGCAGTTCTTC.

This chain uses TRBV30 with TRBJ2-1, with D perhaps TRBD1 or TRBD2 (5 bases each). The V end was cut by 0 bases, the J end by 9 bases, with 9 bases between. The CDR3 runs 12 residues. The germline gives CDR1 GTSNPN, CDR2 SVGIG (reference sequence). In DNA form, the CDR3 reads TGTGCCTGGAGTGTCCTTGGGGGTGAGCAGTTCTTC. This codes for CAWSVLGGEQFF. Full variable domain (rest looked up from reference TRBV30 and TRBJ2-1): SQTIHQWPATLVQPVGSPLSLECTVEGTSNPNLYWYRQAAGRGLQLLFYSVGIGQISSEVPQNLSASRPQDRQFILSSKKLLLSDSGFYLCAWSVLGGEQFFGPGTRLTVL.

The chain joins TRBV11-2 to TRBJ2-1; 10 nucleotides align to TRBD2. Per germline, CDR1 SGHAT and CDR2 FQNNGV. CDR3 length: 16 residues. Germline trimming cut 5 bases from V and 10 bases from J; bases unmatched to any gene: 14. The CDR3: CASSPFLAGVLGEQFF. The DNA for the CDR3 is TGTGCCAGCAGCCCGTTCCTAGCGGGAGTATTAGGCGAGCAGTTCTTC.